The 32 T cell receptor beta chains presented below share a single source sample, sequenced in a study of tissue T cells after allogeneic stem cell transplantation. The protocol was immunoSEQ multiplex PCR, while the TCRdb copy is restricted to in-frame clones and leaves out a portion. The top ten hold less than 40% of the sample, which has approximately 5,500 clones, 40% to 50% seen once. The time point denotes: mouse harvest day 14 after allogeneic transplant. Each mouse received 10^7 T-cell-depleted marrow cells plus 10^6 splenic CD5+ T cells by tail vein. Input material: gut tissue. The receptors stem from a female BALB/c mouse given C57BL/6 T cells with graft-versus-host disease after an allogeneic hematopoietic cell transplant.

Remarks on this clone: Germline and genes here are mouse. The DNA ends 1 residue before the CDR3 does, and the rest of the CDR3 is filled in from the germline J gene. The chain couples TRBV31 to TRBJ2-2; D is perhaps TRBD1 (5 bases). Looked up from germline, CDR1 is GKSSPN and CDR2 is SITVG. The V end was cut by 0 bases, the J end by 0 bases, with 8 bases between. The CDR3 totals 15 residues. The DNA read from the CDR3 is TGTGCCTGGAGTCTAGCCAGGGCAAACACCGGGCAGCTCTAC. Translated: CAWSLARANTGQLY. In full, the CDR3 reads CAWSLARANTGQLYF.

By sample share, this clone is medium-sized (0.01 to 0.1%). Any gene name here is a mouse gene name. CDR3: CASSQDWGSSYEQYF. CDR3 bases read: TGTGCCAGCAGCCAAGACTGGGGGAGCTCCTATGAACAGTAC. This sequence joins TRBV2 and TRBJ2-7; 7 nucleotides agree with TRBD2. The read ends 1 residue shy of where the CDR3 ends; the end is completed using the germline J gene. The J segment lost 0 bases and the V segment lost 0 bases, leaving 2 bases of the junction unmatched. Germline V CDR1 and CDR2: LGHNA, YSYQKL. This CDR3 contains 15 residues.

The table lists this clone with a few counts. Mouse gene names and germline throughout. The missing CDR3 end, 1 residue past where the read stops, is filled in from the germline J gene. The chain employs TRBV13-3 and TRBJ2-3; 9 bases line up with TRBD2. After removal of 4 bases from V and 0 bases from J, the junction contained 6 bases not matched to a gene. The CDR3 extends over 16 amino acids. Looked up from germline, CDR1 is NNHDY and CDR2 is SYVADS. The covered CDR3 bases are TGTGCCAGCAGTCCCCGGGACTGGGAGAGTGCAGAAACGCTGTAT. The encoded protein is CASSPRDWESAETLY. The full-length CDR3 reads as CASSPRDWESAETLYF.

This clone was observed a handful of times. Gene names denote mouse genes. The CDR3 end lies 1 residue beyond the end of the read and is filled in from the germline J gene. This chain joins TRBV3 and TRBJ1-3; D gene ambiguous. CDR3 size: 14 residues. Germline V gene data show CDR1 as SNHLY and CDR2 as FYNGKV (reference sequence). V lost 1 base and J 0 bases, leaving 4 bases between the germline ends. The sequenced part of the CDR3 DNA is TGTGCCAGCAGCTTAGAAGATTCTGGAAATACGCTCTAT. Protein: CASSLEDSGNTLY. The CDR3 in its entirety is CASSLEDSGNTLYF.

On this clone: The listed genes are named as in mouse. The sequence runs out 1 residue before the end of the CDR3; the remainder is reconstructed from the germline J gene. The V and J genes are TRBV13-2 and TRBJ2-1; D remains unclear. Germline V gene sequence: CDR1 NNHNN, CDR2 SYGAGS (reference sequence). V lost 0 bases, J lost 1 base, and 5 bases lay in between. The CDR3 sequence is 14 residues long. The CDR3: CASGDVGNYAEQFF. Incomplete CDR3 DNA: TGTGCCAGCGGTGATGTTGGGAACTATGCTGAGCAGTTC.

Turning to this clone: All gene names here are mouse names. The sequence runs out 1 residue before the end of the CDR3; the remainder is reconstructed from the germline J gene. The rearrangement uses TRBV3 and TRBJ1-5; 8 bases agree with TRBD1. In germline, CDR1 is SNHLY, CDR2 FYNGKV (reference sequence). The CDR3 length is 13 residues. J lost 9 bases, V lost 4 bases, and 5 bases had no gene match. Here the CDR3 reads CASSSTTGGAPLF. The DNA read from the CDR3 is TGTGCCAGCAGCTCCACAACAGGGGGGGCTCCGCTT.

This clone was observed a handful of times. Here the gene names and germline are mouse. Read data end 1 residue before the CDR3 end; the end is taken from the germline J gene. This chain connects TRBV12-2 to TRBJ1-3; D call uncertain. This CDR3 comprises 15 residues. CDR1 is SGHLS, CDR2 HYDKME, per germline. The ends were cut back, 0 bases at V and 0 bases at J, with 8 bases in the middle. CDR3 loop: CASSLERDSGNTLYF. CDR3 bases read: TGTGCCAGCTCTCTCGAGAGGGATTCTGGAAATACGCTCTAT.

This clone has only one observation. All gene names here are mouse names. The read stops 1 residue short of the end of the CDR3; the missing end is completed from the germline J gene. The chain employs TRBV26 and TRBJ2-7, with TRBD2 as a possible D gene (5 bases). This CDR3 spans 11 amino acids. Germline V gene sequence: CDR1 KGHPV, CDR2 FQNQEV (reference sequence). Trimming removed 3 bases at V and 6 bases at J, with 6 bases between. The sequenced part of the CDR3 DNA is TGTGCCAGCAGTCTTGGGGTTGAACAGTAC. This gives the protein CASSLGVEQY. The complete CDR3 protein is CASSLGVEQYF. Complete variable domain (other parts from reference TRBV26 and TRBJ2-7): NSKVIQTPRYLVKGQGQKAKMRCIPEKGHPVVFWYQQNKNNEFKFLINFQNQEVLQQIDMTEKRFSAECPSNSPCSLEIQSSEAGDSALYLCASSLGVEQYFGPGTRLTVL.

Concerning this clone: Here the gene names and germline are mouse. The sequenced fragment ends 1 residue before the CDR3 boundary, so the rest is inferred from the germline J gene. This chain links TRBV12-1 with TRBJ2-1, with TRBD2 matching 8 bases. After removal of 4 bases from V and 6 bases from J, the junction contained 7 bases not matched to a gene. This CDR3 has 14 amino acids. Germline assignment: CDR1 SGHSN and CDR2 HYEKVE. CDR3 DNA, as far as it was read: TGTGCCAGCTCCCCCAACTGGGGGATTGCTGAGCAGTTC. Translated, it gives CASSPNWGIAEQF. The complete CDR3 reads CASSPNWGIAEQFF.

This clone was seen only a few times. Germline and genes: mouse. Coverage ceases 1 residue before the CDR3 finishes, and the germline J gene fills in the end. The J gene is TRBJ1-2, the V gene TRBV3, with 7 positions matching TRBD1. The germline V gene encodes CDR1 SNHLY and CDR2 FYNGKV (reference sequence). The trim removed 2 bases at V and 0 bases at J, leaving 0 bases unmatched. The CDR3 is 14 amino acids. The covered CDR3 bases are TGTGCCAGCAGCTTACAGGGGGCAAACTCCGACTACACC. Amino acids: CASSLQGANSDYT. The CDR3 as a whole reads CASSLQGANSDYTF.

The count of this clone is one. All gene names here are mouse names. The CDR3 goes on 1 residue after the read ends, and that part is filled in from the germline J gene. The rearrangement joins TRBV13-3 to TRBJ2-5; no firm D call. There are 12 residues in the CDR3. Germline V gene data show CDR1 as NNHDY and CDR2 as SYVADS. Trimming shortened V by 2 bases and J by 2 bases, and 3 bases separated the two germline ends. The CDR3 DNA, read in part, is TGTGCCAGCAGTGACATCCAAGACACCCAGTAC. This codes for CASSDIQDTQY. The full CDR3 protein reads CASSDIQDTQYF.

With respect to this clone: Gene names are the mouse ones. The read terminates 1 residue ahead of where the CDR3 ends, so the germline J gene completes it. This chain joins TRBV26 and TRBJ2-3; no definite D call. The CDR3 covers 12 residues. V was clipped by 2 bases and J by 5 bases, with 5 bases between them. Germline CDR1 reads KGHPV; CDR2 reads FQNQEV (reference sequence). Incomplete CDR3 DNA: TGTGCCAGCAGTCTGACAAAAGAAACGCTGTAT. Translating it yields CASSLTKETLY. The CDR3 as a whole reads CASSLTKETLYF.

Notes on this clone: Gene labels here are mouse ones. CDR3 DNA, as far as it was read: TGCTCCAGCAGTCAGGGACAGGGGGCGCCTCAAAACACCTTGTAC. Amino acid sequence: CSSSQGQGAPQNTLY. The full CDR3 reads CSSSQGQGAPQNTLYF. The gene calls are TRBV23 and TRBJ2-4; the DNA was not used to check the table's D call, TRBD1. The observed sequence ends 1 residue before the CDR3 terminus, with the missing tail filled in from the germline J gene. The CDR3 covers 16 residues. CDR1 is KGHTA and CDR2 is FQNQQP in the germline V gene. Full variable domain (outside the CDR3, taken from reference TRBV23 and TRBJ2-4): DAAVTQKPRYLIKMKGQEAEMKCIPEKGHTAVFWYQQKQSKELKFLIYFQNQQPLDQIDMVKERFSAVCPSSSLCSLGIRTCEAEDSALYLCSSSQGQGAPQNTLYFGAGTRLSVL.

This clone is judged large (0.1 to 1%). Each gene name is a mouse one. The read terminates 1 residue before the CDR3 end, so the remaining end is supplied by the germline J gene. The chain has TRBV29 and TRBJ2-2, with 9 bases matching TRBD2. Trimming cost V 4 bases and J 1 base; bases outside gene matches: 4. CDR3 size: 16 residues. Germline V gene lookup returns CDR1 MSHET and CDR2 SYDVDS. The CDR3: CASSYPTGGNTGQLYF. The DNA read from the CDR3 is TGTGCTAGCAGTTATCCGACTGGGGGAAACACCGGGCAGCTCTAC.

Only one count was recorded for this clone. Germline and genes: mouse. The DNA ends 1 residue before the CDR3 does, and the rest of the CDR3 is filled in from the germline J gene. The chain couples TRBV5 to TRBJ2-5, with 10 bases that match TRBD2. With V trimmed by 4 bases and J by 0 bases, 4 bases remained unmatched. This CDR3 is 16 amino acids long. Per germline, CDR1 LGHNA and CDR2 YNLKQL (reference sequence). CDR3 DNA (partial): TGTGCCAGCAGCCCATACTGGGGGGGTAACCAAGACACCCAGTAC. It translates to CASSPYWGGNQDTQY. The entire CDR3 protein is CASSPYWGGNQDTQYF.

On this clone itself: Mouse gene names and germline throughout. The read ends 1 residue shy of where the CDR3 ends; the end is completed using the germline J gene. The rearrangement links TRBV19 to TRBJ1-5; D might be TRBD1 (6 bases). With 4 bases removed from V and 2 bases from J, the gap between germline ends came to 7 bases. The CDR3 spans 13 residues. Germline V gene data show CDR1 as FNHDT and CDR2 as SITEND (reference sequence). CDR3 DNA, as far as it was read: TGTGCCAGCAGTGGGACATACAACCAGGCTCCGCTT. Translating gives CASSGTYNQAPL. The CDR3, in full, reads CASSGTYNQAPLF. Combining the CDR3 with reference TRBV19 and TRBJ1-5 gives the whole variable domain GGIITQTPKFLIGQEGQKLTLKCQQNFNHDTMYWYRQDSGKGLRLIYYSITENDLQKGDLSEGYDASREKKSSFSLTVTSAQKNEMAVFLCASSGTYNQAPLFGEGTRLSVL.

As for this clone: Genes and germline come from the mouse. Read sequence stops 1 residue before the CDR3 end, and the germline J gene provides the missing end. This chain links TRBV15 with TRBJ1-6; D not certain. TRBJ1-6 carries the ORF label, with uncertain function. Germline CDR1 SGHND, CDR2 FRSKSL. V dropped 1 base and J dropped 1 base, with 8 bases sitting between them. The CDR3 consists of 16 residues. The covered CDR3 bases are TGTGCCAGCAGTTTAGGGCGGGGATCCTATAATTCGCCCCTCTAC. This codes for CASSLGRGSYNSPLY. The full CDR3 protein is CASSLGRGSYNSPLYF.

As for this clone: The gene names given are mouse names. Read coverage stops 1 residue before the CDR3 terminus; the germline J gene supplies the remainder. This chain links TRBV12-1 with TRBJ2-2; 9 bases fit TRBD2. The CDR3 is 14 amino acids. The V segment lost 2 bases and the J segment 4 bases; nucleotides outside the gene matches: 1. Germline loops: CDR1 SGHSN, CDR2 HYEKVE. The CDR3 reads CASSPGLGTGQLYF. Incomplete CDR3 DNA: TGTGCCAGCTCTCCGGGACTGGGCACCGGGCAGCTCTAC.

Comment on this clone: The gene symbols are mouse symbols. The read terminates 1 residue before the CDR3 end, so the remaining end is supplied by the germline J gene. This chain links TRBV26 with TRBJ1-2; D not resolved. This CDR3 has 13 residues. Trimming took 2 bases from V and 0 from J, leaving 4 bases between them. CDR1 KGHPV and CDR2 FQNQEV come from the germline V gene (reference sequence). Partial CDR3 DNA: TGTGCCAGCAGTCTGAGACCAAACTCCGACTACACC. Protein sequence: CASSLRPNSDYT. The full CDR3 is CASSLRPNSDYTF.

Points on this clone: The listed genes are named as in mouse. Read coverage stops 1 residue before the CDR3 terminus; the germline J gene supplies the remainder. The V gene is TRBV12-2, the J gene TRBJ1-1; 9 bases agree with TRBD1. The CDR3 length is 14 residues. The V segment lost 2 bases and the J segment 3 bases; nucleotides outside the gene matches: 3. Per the germline V gene, CDR1 is SGHLS and CDR2 is HYDKME. CDR3 bases read: TGTGCCAGCTCTCCCCGGGACAGGGACACAGAAGTCTTC. It specifies CASSPRDRDTEVF. The CDR3 reads in full as CASSPRDRDTEVFF.

Notes on this clone: The genes and germline here are from mouse. The read ends 1 residue before the CDR3 terminus; that terminus is restored from the germline J gene. The chain joins TRBV24 to TRBJ2-5; D possibly corresponds to TRBD2 (10 bases). Trimming stripped 6 bases from V and 6 bases from J, with 19 bases between. The V gene's germline CDR1 is KGHTA and CDR2 FRNEEI. This CDR3 is built from 15 residues. CDR3 bases read: TGTGCCAGCAGAGACAGGGGGACTGGGGACGACACCCAGTAC. Protein sequence: CASRDRGTGDDTQY. The complete CDR3 sequence is CASRDRGTGDDTQYF.

This clone was found a few times. Genes here carry mouse names. The CDR3 goes on 1 residue after the read ends, and that part is filled in from the germline J gene. The chain combines TRBV12-2 with TRBJ2-3; the D gene is possibly TRBD1 (5 bases). Germline V lookup: CDR1 SGHLS, CDR2 HYDKME. V lost 3 bases and J lost 0, with 9 bases in between. The CDR3 is 14 amino acids. The CDR3 loop is CASSWTLSAETLYF. The CDR3 bases that were read are TGTGCCAGCTCTTGGACACTTAGTGCAGAAACGCTGTAT.

Comments on this clone: Mouse germline and gene names are used. The sequenced fragment ends 1 residue before the CDR3 boundary, so the rest is inferred from the germline J gene. The J gene is TRBJ2-5, the V gene TRBV26, with TRBD2 identical over 8 bases. CDR1 is KGHPV and CDR2 is FQNQEV in the germline V gene (reference sequence). CDR3 length equals 14 residues. V was pared by 2 bases and J by 4 bases, with 2 bases of the junction left unmatched. The sequenced CDR3 bases are TGTGCCAGCAGTCTGCTGGGGGGCAAAGACACCCAGTAC. It yields the protein CASSLLGGKDTQY. The whole CDR3 reads CASSLLGGKDTQYF.

Regarding this clone: The germline and genes are mouse ones. Read sequence stops 1 residue before the CDR3 end, and the germline J gene provides the missing end. The genes are TRBV3 and TRBJ2-5, with 9 bases matching TRBD2. CDR3 size: 16 residues. After removal of 1 base from V and 0 bases from J, the junction contained 2 bases not matched to a gene. Germline-derived CDR1 and CDR2 are SNHLY and FYNGKV (reference sequence). The CDR3 DNA, read in part, is TGTGCCAGCAGCTTAGTACTGGGGGGTAACCAAGACACCCAGTAC. This codes for CASSLVLGGNQDTQY. The entire CDR3 is CASSLVLGGNQDTQYF.

This clone showed up just a few times. Gene names follow the mouse nomenclature. From the germline J gene comes the end of the CDR3, since the read stops 1 residue before it. The rearrangement joins TRBV23 to TRBJ1-4. CDR3 length: 12 residues. CDR1 and CDR2 from the germline V gene are KGHTA and FQNQQP. The CDR3 DNA, read in part, is TGCTCCAGCAGTCATGGGAACGAAAGATTATTT. It codes for CSSSHGNERLF. The CDR3 reads in full as CSSSHGNERLFF.

This clone was seen a handful of times. Mouse names are used for the genes. Sequencing ends 1 residue short of the CDR3 end; the germline J gene provides the rest. The chain has TRBV2 and TRBJ2-4, with D possibly TRBD1 on 6 matching bases. V was shortened by 3 bases and J by 3 bases, with 10 bases between the two germline ends. CDR3 size: 14 residues. Germline CDR1 LGHNA, CDR2 YSYQKL. The CDR3 DNA, read in part, is TGTGCCAGCAGCCATCCGGGACAACAAAACACCTTGTAC. Its translation: CASSHPGQQNTLY. The CDR3 in full is CASSHPGQQNTLYF.

This clone was detected a few times. Germline and genes: mouse. The missing CDR3 end, 1 residue past where the read stops, is filled in from the germline J gene. V is TRBV26 and J is TRBJ2-3; tentatively, D is TRBD1 (5 bases). From germline, CDR1 is KGHPV and CDR2 FQNQEV (reference sequence). The CDR3 is 14 residues long. Between the trimmed V and J ends, which lost 4 bases and 0 bases, there was a span of 8 bases. The CDR3 protein is CASSRQSSAETLYF. The DNA read from the CDR3 is TGTGCCAGCAGTCGACAGTCTAGTGCAGAAACGCTGTAT. Variable domain in full (rest from reference TRBV26 and TRBJ2-3): NSKVIQTPRYLVKGQGQKAKMRCIPEKGHPVVFWYQQNKNNEFKFLINFQNQEVLQQIDMTEKRFSAECPSNSPCSLEIQSSEAGDSALYLCASSRQSSAETLYFGSGTRLTVL.

A few counts support this clone. Gene and germline names: mouse. The read falls 1 residue short of the CDR3 end, and the missing part is taken from the germline J gene. The rearrangement uses TRBV26 and TRBJ1-1, with D uncertain. V was shortened by 6 bases and J by 0 bases, with 5 bases between the two germline ends. CDR1 and CDR2 (germline): KGHPV, FQNQEV (reference sequence). CDR3 size: 12 residues. CDR3 residues: CASRRQNTEVFF. CDR3 bases read: TGTGCCAGCAGACGACAGAACACAGAAGTCTTC.

This clone was recorded only once. The listed genes are named as in mouse. CDR3 DNA, as far as it was read: TGTGCCAGCAGCCAGGGGGACTGGGGGAGTCAAAACACCTTGTAC. It translates to CASSQGDWGSQNTLY. The whole CDR3 protein is CASSQGDWGSQNTLYF. This chain uses TRBV5 with TRBJ2-4; 11 nucleotides agree with TRBD2. The sequenced fragment ends 1 residue before the CDR3 boundary, so the rest is inferred from the germline J gene. CDR3 length: 16 amino acids. Germline CDR1 reads LGHNA; CDR2 reads YNLKQL (reference sequence). Trimming cost V 3 bases and J 0 bases; bases outside gene matches: 2.

Turning to this clone: The genes and germline here are from mouse. The CDR3 reads CASSLDWGVYAEQFF. The DNA read from the CDR3 is TGTGCAAGCAGCTTAGACTGGGGGGTCTATGCTGAGCAGTTC. The V call is TRBV16, the J call TRBJ2-1, with 8 bases matching TRBD2. The read comes to an end 1 residue before the CDR3 does, leaving the germline J gene to fill in the end. The V gene's germline CDR1 is SGHSA and CDR2 FRNQAP. This CDR3 contains 15 residues. V lost 0 bases to trimming and J lost 3 bases; unmatched junction nucleotides: 1.

This clone was seen more than once but under ten times. Genes and germline come from the mouse. The sequence runs out 1 residue before the end of the CDR3; the remainder is reconstructed from the germline J gene. The chain is built from TRBV13-3 and TRBJ2-5; 11 bases map to TRBD1. Germline V gives CDR1 NNHDY, CDR2 SYVADS. This CDR3 has 14 residues. V gave up 3 bases and J gave up 5 bases; unmatched junction bases: 2. The sequenced part of the CDR3 DNA is TGTGCCAGCAGTGGGACAGGGGGCCCAGACACCCAGTAC. Its translation is CASSGTGGPDTQY. The whole CDR3 protein is CASSGTGGPDTQYF. Combining the CDR3 with reference TRBV13-3 and TRBJ2-5 gives the whole variable domain EAAVTQSPRSKVAVTGGKVTLSCHQTNNHDYMYWYRQDTGHGLRLIHYSYVADSTEKGDIPDGYKASRPSQENFSLILELASLSQTAVYFCASSGTGGPDTQYFGPGTRLLVL.

This clone was detected a few times. Gene names denote mouse genes. The read gets to within 1 residue of the CDR3 end, and the germline J gene fills in the rest. J is TRBJ2-7 and V is TRBV30, with 10 bases that match TRBD1. The CDR3 runs to 15 residues. The J segment lost 0 bases and the V segment lost 0 bases, leaving 2 bases of the junction unmatched. Germline loops: CDR1 SQVVS, CDR2 ANEGSEA. The CDR3 spells CSSRDRTGGSYEQYF. The part of the CDR3 DNA that was read is TGTAGTTCTAGAGATCGGACAGGGGGCTCCTATGAACAGTAC.